One and the same sample provided the 5 T cell receptor beta chains below, sequenced in a study of blood T cell repertoires in COVID-19. The protocol was immunoSEQ multiplex PCR, while the TCRdb copy is restricted to in-frame clones and leaves out a portion. The repertoire holds about 68,000 clones, roughly 91% seen once, with more than 5.5% in the top ten. Specimen: peripheral blood. The receptors shown here come from a man aged 40-49 years with COVID-19, enrolled during active disease.

The chain employs TRBV6-2 or TRBV6-3 and TRBJ1-5, with D maybe TRBD1 (5 bases). The CDR3 contains 15 residues. CDR1 and CDR2 from the germline V gene are MNHEY and SVGEGT. Deletions cut 5 bases from V and 0 bases from J, with 11 bases between. The CDR3 spells CASSPRGYSNQPQHF. The CDR3 DNA is TGTGCCAGCAGTCCCCGGGGGTATAGCAATCAGCCCCAGCATTTT.

This chain links TRBV3-1 (or the pseudogene TRBV3-2) with TRBJ1-4; tentatively, D is TRBD1 (5 bases). Per germline, CDR1 LGHDT and CDR2 YNNKEL (reference sequence). V was shortened by 4 bases and J by 5 bases, with 14 bases between the two germline ends. The CDR3 is 15 residues long. The CDR3 DNA follows: TGTGCCAGCAGCCCGCGTACAGGACAAAATGAAAAACTGTTTTTT. This codes for CASSPRTGQNEKLFF.

This rearrangement joins TRBV28 to TRBJ2-5; 8 nucleotides match TRBD2. In germline, CDR1 is MDHEN, CDR2 SYDVKM. V was pared by 6 bases and J by 5 bases, with 14 bases of the junction left unmatched. The length of the CDR3 is 16 residues. The chain's CDR3 is CASRDSGGPSGETQYF. The CDR3 region has the DNA TGTGCCAGCAGGGACAGCGGGGGCCCTTCTGGGGAGACCCAGTACTTC.

This clone was recorded a few times. The J gene is TRBJ2-2, the V gene TRBV5-1; 9 nucleotides line up with TRBD1. With 0 bases clipped from V and 5 bases from J, the junction kept 8 bases outside the gene matches. The CDR3 extends over 17 amino acids. In germline, CDR1 is SGHRS, CDR2 YFSETQ. This CDR3 reads CASSLAPQGARTGELFF. In DNA form, the CDR3 reads TGCGCCAGCAGCTTGGCCCCACAGGGGGCGAGGACCGGGGAGCTGTTTTTT.

This clone was picked up one time. The chain links TRBV27 to TRBJ2-2; TRBD2 matches 13 bases. The V segment lost 5 bases and the J segment 7 bases; nucleotides outside the gene matches: 7. CDR3 size: 16 residues. The germline CDR1 and CDR2 sequences are MNHEY and SMNVEV (reference sequence). The CDR3, as DNA: TGTGCCAGCAGTCTGAGACTAGCGGGGGGAGTCGGGGAGCTGTTTTTT. Translating gives CASSLRLAGGVGELFF.